One and the same sample provided the 12 T cell receptor beta chains below, sequenced in a study of T cell responses to AZD1222 COVID-19 vaccine. Libraries were prepared by immunoSEQ multiplex PCR; TCRdb keeps only in-frame clonotypes and omits some of them. The sample includes approximately 110,000 clones, over 85% of them seen just once. The material sequenced was peripheral blood, taken on day 0 of AZD1222 vaccination. All receptors come from an adult in good health.

The rearrangement links TRBV4-1 to TRBJ1-3; D is possibly TRBD1 (5 bases). This CDR3 is 17 amino acids long. Trimming cost V 1 base and J 2 bases, with 15 bases left between them. Germline V gene data show CDR1 as MGHRA and CDR2 as YSYEKL. CDR3 DNA sequence: TGCGCCAGCAGCCAAGGGGTCCAGGGAAGTCCTGGAAACACCATATATTTT. Protein: CASSQGVQGSPGNTIYF.

This rearrangement joins TRBV7-3 to TRBJ2-2, with TRBD1 matching 7 bases. The trim removed 5 bases at V and 4 bases at J, leaving 10 bases unmatched. Per the germline V gene, CDR1 is SGHTA and CDR2 is FQGTGA. The CDR3 has 16 amino acids. The CDR3 nucleotides are TGTGCCAGCAGCGAAGCCGGGACAGTGGGCACCGGGGAGCTGTTTTTT. It encodes CASSEAGTVGTGELFF.

This clone was observed a handful of times. The chain combines TRBV2 with TRBJ1-4; TRBD1 matches at 7 bases. The junction had 3 bases not matched to a gene; V was cut back by 2 bases and J by 6 bases. This CDR3 has 14 residues. Germline CDR1 SNHLY, CDR2 FYNNEI. The DNA for the CDR3 is TGTGCCAGCAGTGAACTAGACAGGGATGAAAAACTGTTTTTT. Its protein product is CASSELDRDEKLFF.

This clone was seen just once. The chain has TRBV6-5 and TRBJ1-6; D gene uncertain. Germline V gene sequence: CDR1 MNHEY, CDR2 SVGAGI. V gave up 4 bases and J gave up 4 bases, with 14 bases separating them. The CDR3 totals 16 residues. The CDR3 sequence: CASSSPTTTYNSPLHF. The CDR3 DNA is TGTGCCAGCAGTTCCCCGACAACCACTTATAATTCACCCCTCCACTTT.

The rearrangement uses TRBV7-3 and TRBJ2-1; no clear D gene. CDR1 SGHTA and CDR2 FQGTGA come from the germline V gene. The CDR3 runs to 13 residues. With 2 bases removed from V and 6 bases from J, the gap between germline ends came to 8 bases. The CDR3 spells CASSLGFGNEQFF. CDR3 DNA: TGTGCCAGCAGCTTAGGTTTTGGCAATGAGCAGTTCTTC.

The rearrangement uses TRBV28 and TRBJ2-7; D could derive from TRBD1 or TRBD2 (5 bases each). Germline V gives CDR1 MDHEN, CDR2 SYDVKM. The V end lost 1 base, the J end lost 3 bases, and 10 bases lay between the germline ends. The CDR3 is made up of 14 amino acids. CDR3 DNA sequence: TGTGCCAGCAGTTTATCTGGGGGTGACTACGAGCAGTACTTC. This encodes CASSLSGGDYEQYF.

The CDR3 bases are TGTGCCAGCAGCGTGGACCGGGACACCCTTGGAGAGACCCAGTACTTC. Protein sequence: CASSVDRDTLGETQYF. This chain links TRBV9 with TRBJ2-5, with TRBD1 as a possible D gene (6 bases). CDR3 length: 16 residues. The V end was cut by 2 bases, the J end by 4 bases, with 18 bases between. Germline V gene data show CDR1 as SGDLS and CDR2 as YYNGEE. The full variable domain, completed using reference TRBV9 and TRBJ2-5, is DSGVTQTPKHLITATGQRVTLRCSPRSGDLSVYWYQQSLDQGLQFLIQYYNGEERAKGNILERFSAQQFPDLHSELNLSSLELGDSALYFCASSVDRDTLGETQYFGPGTRLLVL.

The rearrangement uses TRBV27 and TRBJ1-1; D is unclear. Between the trimmed V and J ends, which lost 6 bases and 0 bases, there was a span of 14 bases. Germline CDR1 is MNHEY and CDR2 is SMNVEV (reference sequence). The CDR3 has 15 residues. CDR3 loop: CASRALTGLNTEAFF. The CDR3 nucleotides read TGTGCCAGCAGGGCCCTGACGGGGTTGAACACTGAAGCTTTCTTT.

On this clone itself: This sample also contains other DNA sequences that code for the same CDR3. The chain couples TRBV18 to TRBJ1-2; 8 bases align to TRBD1. J lost 4 bases, V lost 3 bases, and 1 base had no gene match. CDR3 length: 13 amino acids. Germline assignment: CDR1 KGHSH and CDR2 LQKENI. CDR3 nucleotide sequence: TGTGCCAGCTCACCGGACAGGGCCTATGGCTACACCTTC. Its protein product is CASSPDRAYGYTF.

This clone was picked up one time. This chain links TRBV19 with TRBJ1-1, with a weak D call TRBD1 (5 bases). Trimming shortened V by 7 bases and J by 3 bases, and 12 bases separated the two germline ends. Germline-derived CDR1 and CDR2 are LNHDA and SQIVND (reference sequence). The CDR3 spans 13 residues. The CDR3 reads CASNPGPYTEAFF. In DNA form, the CDR3 reads TGTGCCAGTAACCCGGGACCTTACACTGAAGCTTTCTTT.

This clone has a single count. The chain employs TRBV4-1 and TRBJ2-4, with TRBD1 identical over 7 bases. Trimming at V came to 4 bases and at J to 0 bases, leaving 9 bases not matched to a gene. This CDR3 has 17 residues. Germline V gene lookup returns CDR1 MGHRA and CDR2 YSYEKL. CDR3 sequence: CASSRPGQALAKNIQYF. The CDR3 region has the DNA TGCGCCAGCAGCCGCCCAGGACAGGCACTAGCCAAAAACATTCAGTACTTC.

The chain links TRBV2 to TRBJ2-1; the D is unclear. The CDR3 runs to 14 residues. Per germline, CDR1 SNHLY and CDR2 FYNNEI. V was shortened by 3 bases and J by 10 bases, with 16 bases between the two germline ends. This CDR3 reads CASSEASSKVEQFF. As DNA, the CDR3 is TGTGCCAGCAGTGAGGCTAGTAGTAAGGTAGAGCAGTTCTTC.